This T cell receptor (beta chain) was profiled in a study of shared clonotypes between healthy human individuals. General study points: Estimated richness values were generally larger in naive subsets than in memory subsets. Clonotypes shared by all four sorted-subset donors had higher generation probabilities than non-shared clonotypes. Sequencing depth was predicted to influence how clonotypes are shared among donors. At large depth, rarefaction still showed sorted-subset sequencing to be incomplete.

Germline V CDR1 and CDR2: SGHDT, YYEEEE. This CDR3 is 17 amino acids long. V gave up 4 bases and J gave up 1 base; unmatched junction bases: 5. Profiling relied on immunoSEQ multiplex PCR, and the TCRdb table lists in-frame clones only, not all of them. The sample shows 980,000 or so clones, less than 85% of them seen only once. With regard to this clone: The antigen remains undetermined.

The TCR originated in a man between 18 and 35 years old in good health. The rearrangement uses TRBV5-6 and TRBJ2-2; 12 bases map to TRBD2. The specimen sequenced was memory CD4+ T cells sorted from blood. Subset meaning: CD45RA-negative fraction. CDR3 loop: CASSAGLAGWNTGELFF. In nucleotides, the CDR3 is TGTGCCAGCAGCGCCGGACTAGCGGGATGGAACACCGGGGAGCTGTTTTTT.